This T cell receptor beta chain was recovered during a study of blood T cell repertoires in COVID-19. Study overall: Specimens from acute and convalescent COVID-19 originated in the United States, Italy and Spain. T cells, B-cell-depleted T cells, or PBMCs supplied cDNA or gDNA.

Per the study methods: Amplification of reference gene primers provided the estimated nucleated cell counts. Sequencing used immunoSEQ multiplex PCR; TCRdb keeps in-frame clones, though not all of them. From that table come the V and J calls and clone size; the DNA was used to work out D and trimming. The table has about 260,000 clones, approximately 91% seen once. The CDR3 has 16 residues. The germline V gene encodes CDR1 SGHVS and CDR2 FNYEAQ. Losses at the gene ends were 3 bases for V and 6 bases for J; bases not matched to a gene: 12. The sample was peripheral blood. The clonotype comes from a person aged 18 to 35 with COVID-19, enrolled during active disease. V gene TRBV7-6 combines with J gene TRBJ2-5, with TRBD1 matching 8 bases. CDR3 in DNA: TGTGCCAGCAGCTTCGGATCCTGGACAGGGAAAAAGACCCAGTACTTC. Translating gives CASSFGSWTGKKTQYF.